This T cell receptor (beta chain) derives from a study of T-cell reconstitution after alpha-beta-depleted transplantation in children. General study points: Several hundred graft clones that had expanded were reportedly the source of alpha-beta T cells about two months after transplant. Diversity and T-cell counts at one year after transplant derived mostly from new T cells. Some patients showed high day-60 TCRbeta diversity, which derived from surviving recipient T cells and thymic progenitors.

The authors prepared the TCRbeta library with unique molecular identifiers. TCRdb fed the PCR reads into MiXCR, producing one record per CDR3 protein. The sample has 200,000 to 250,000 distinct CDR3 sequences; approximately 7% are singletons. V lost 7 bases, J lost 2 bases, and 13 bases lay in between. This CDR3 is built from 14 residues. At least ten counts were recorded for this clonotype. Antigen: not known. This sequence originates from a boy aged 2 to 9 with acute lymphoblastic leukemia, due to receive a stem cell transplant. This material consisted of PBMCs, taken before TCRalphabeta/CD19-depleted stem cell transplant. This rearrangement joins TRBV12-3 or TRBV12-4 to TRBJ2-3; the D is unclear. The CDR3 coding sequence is TGTGCCAGCACCCAACGTGGCTTCACAGATACGCAGTATTTT. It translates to CASTQRGFTDTQYF.